Sequencing of this T cell receptor (beta chain) was carried out in a study of cytomegalovirus exposure and HLA in healthy donors. Overall study results and limits: There were a few CMV-associated chains whose specificity for CMV antigens was confirmed in vitro. In a later analysis, donors in an Asian-associated ancestry cluster reportedly had fewer N-insertions in productive TCRs than the cohort mean. Several of the most significant clusters were apparently associated with common viral pathogens in a later analysis. Earlier analysis yielded a pattern in which most TCR beta V segments were productive about 90% or about 30% of the time.

This clone has only one observation. Its antigen is still unknown. A multiplex PCR was run with 60 Vbeta primers and 13 Jbeta primers. Profiled with immunoSEQ multiplex PCR; TCRdb holds only in-frame clones, not every one. The sample lists tens of thousands of clones; about four fifths were seen once. Per the germline V gene, CDR1 is PRHDT and CDR2 is FYEKMQ (reference sequence). CDR3 length equals 15 residues. The J segment lost 3 bases and the V segment lost 5 bases, leaving 10 bases of the junction unmatched. The J gene is TRBJ2-7, the V gene TRBV13, with TRBD1 matching over 7 bases. The sequencing input was PBMCs. The clonotype comes from a young man in good health and CMV-seronegative. The CDR3 DNA follows: TGTGCCAGCAGCCTGACAGGGTTTCCCGGCTACGAGCAGTACTTC. Translation gives CASSLTGFPGYEQYF.